The source of this T cell receptor beta chain is a study of beta chain features in type 1 diabetes. CDR1 and CDR2 from the germline V gene are MNHEY and SVGAGI. The V and J ends lost 5 bases and 2 bases, in that order; junction bases with no gene match: 3. This CDR3 spans 14 amino acids. General study points: Type 1 diabetes patients had TCRB CDR3s that were shorter (moderately but significantly so) in all four CD4+ subsets.

As every portion of the isolated RNA was reverse transcribed, the sequencing read expressed TCRB transcripts. TCRdb's copy holds only in-frame clones and misses some; the assay was immunoSEQ multiplex PCR. The sample carries 300,000 to 350,000 clones, 7% to 10% recorded once. Points on this clone: What it binds is not known.

Via CD45RO/CCR7/CD25/CD127/CD95/CD27, cells of the CD4+ naive, central memory, regulatory and stem cell-like memory subsets were sorted. The receptor was isolated from a man younger than 40 with type 1 diabetes. The genes are TRBV6-5 and TRBJ2-3; 8 positions agree with TRBD2. The specimen sequenced was central memory CD4+ T cells from blood. This CDR3 reads CASSRAGVTDTQYF. CDR3 nucleotide sequence: TGTGCCAGCAGTCGAGCGGGGGTCACAGATACGCAGTATTTT.